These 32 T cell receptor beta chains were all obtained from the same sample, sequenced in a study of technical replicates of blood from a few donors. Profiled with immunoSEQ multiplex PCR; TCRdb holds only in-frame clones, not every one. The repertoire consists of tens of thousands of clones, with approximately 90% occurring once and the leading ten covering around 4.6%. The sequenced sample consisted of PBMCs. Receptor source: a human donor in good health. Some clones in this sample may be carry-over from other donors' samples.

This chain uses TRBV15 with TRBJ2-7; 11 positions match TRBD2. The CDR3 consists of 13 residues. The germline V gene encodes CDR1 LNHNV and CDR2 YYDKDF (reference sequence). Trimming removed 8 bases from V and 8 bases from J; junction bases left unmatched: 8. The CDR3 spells CATRPLAGGKQYF. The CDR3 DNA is TGTGCCACCCGCCCGCTAGCGGGAGGAAAGCAGTACTTC.

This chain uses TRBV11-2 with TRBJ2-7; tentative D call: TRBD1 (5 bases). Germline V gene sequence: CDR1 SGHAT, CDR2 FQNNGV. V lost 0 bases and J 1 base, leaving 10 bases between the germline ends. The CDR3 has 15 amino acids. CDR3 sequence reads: CASSLEAGPSYEQYF. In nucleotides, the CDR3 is TGTGCCAGCAGCTTAGAGGCAGGGCCATCCTACGAGCAGTACTTC.

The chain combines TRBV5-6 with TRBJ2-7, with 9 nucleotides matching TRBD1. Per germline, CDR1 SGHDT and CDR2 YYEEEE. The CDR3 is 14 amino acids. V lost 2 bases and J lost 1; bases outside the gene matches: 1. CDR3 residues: CASSFGQGSYEQYF. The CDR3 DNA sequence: TGTGCCAGCAGCTTTGGACAGGGGTCCTACGAGCAGTACTTC.

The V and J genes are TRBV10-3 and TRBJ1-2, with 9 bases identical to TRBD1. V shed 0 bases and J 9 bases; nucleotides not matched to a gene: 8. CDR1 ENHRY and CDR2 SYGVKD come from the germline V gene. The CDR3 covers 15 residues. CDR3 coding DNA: TGTGCCATCAGTGAGTCGAGGACAGGGGATATGCGCTACACCTTC. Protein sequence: CAISESRTGDMRYTF.

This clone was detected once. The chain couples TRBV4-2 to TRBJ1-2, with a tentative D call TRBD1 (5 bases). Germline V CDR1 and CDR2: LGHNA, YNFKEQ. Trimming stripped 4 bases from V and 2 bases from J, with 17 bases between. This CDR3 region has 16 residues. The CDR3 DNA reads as TGTGCCAGCAGCCCCCGACAGAATGTCCGAAACTATGGCTACACCTTC. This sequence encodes CASSPRQNVRNYGYTF.

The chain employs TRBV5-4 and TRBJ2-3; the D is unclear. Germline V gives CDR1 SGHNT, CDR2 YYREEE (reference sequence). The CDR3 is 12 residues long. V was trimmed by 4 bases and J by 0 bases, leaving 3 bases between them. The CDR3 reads CASSQSTDTQYF. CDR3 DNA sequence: TGTGCCAGCAGCCAGAGCACAGATACGCAGTATTTT.

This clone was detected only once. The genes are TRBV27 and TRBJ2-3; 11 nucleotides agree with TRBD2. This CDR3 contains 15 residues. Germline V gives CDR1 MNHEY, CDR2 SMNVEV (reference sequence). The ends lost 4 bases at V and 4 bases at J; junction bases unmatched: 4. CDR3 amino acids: CASSSLAGVADTQYF. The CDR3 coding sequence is TGTGCCAGCAGTTCACTAGCGGGGGTTGCAGATACGCAGTATTTT.

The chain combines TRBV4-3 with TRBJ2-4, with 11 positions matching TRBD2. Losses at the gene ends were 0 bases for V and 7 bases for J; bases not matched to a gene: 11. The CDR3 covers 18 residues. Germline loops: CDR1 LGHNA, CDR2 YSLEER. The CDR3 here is CASSQEPLAGGLWNIQYF. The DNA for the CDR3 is TGCGCCAGCAGCCAAGAACCCCTAGCGGGGGGATTATGGAACATTCAGTACTTC.

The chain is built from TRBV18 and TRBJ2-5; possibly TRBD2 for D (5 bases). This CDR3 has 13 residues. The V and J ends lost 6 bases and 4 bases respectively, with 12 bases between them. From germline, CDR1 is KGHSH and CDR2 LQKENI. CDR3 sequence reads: CASSVQEGETQYF. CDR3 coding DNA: TGTGCCAGCTCGGTACAAGAGGGAGAGACCCAGTACTTC.

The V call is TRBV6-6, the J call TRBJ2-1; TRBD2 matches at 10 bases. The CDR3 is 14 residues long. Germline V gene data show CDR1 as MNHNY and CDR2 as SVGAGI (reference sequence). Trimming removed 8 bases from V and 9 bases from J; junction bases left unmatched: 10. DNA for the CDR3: TGTGCCAGCCTGCTAGCGGGAGAGGTTCGTGAGCAGTTCTTC. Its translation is CASLLAGEVREQFF.

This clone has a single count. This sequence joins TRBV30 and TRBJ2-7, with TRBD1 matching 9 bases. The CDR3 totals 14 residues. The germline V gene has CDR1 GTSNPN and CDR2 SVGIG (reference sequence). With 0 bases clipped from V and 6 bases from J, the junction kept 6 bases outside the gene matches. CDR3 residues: CAWSVRWDRAEQYF. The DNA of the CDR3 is TGTGCCTGGAGTGTACGCTGGGACAGGGCCGAGCAGTACTTC.

CDR3 in DNA: TGTGCCAGCAGTTTATCGGGCTTTAATGAGCAGTTCTTC. Encoded protein: CASSLSGFNEQFF. The V call is TRBV27, the J call TRBJ2-1; unclear D gene. This CDR3 has 13 residues. V lost 0 bases and J 7 bases, leaving 7 bases between the germline ends. CDR1 and CDR2 (germline): MNHEY, SMNVEV (reference sequence).

The CDR3 is CASSLSRNTEAFF. The CDR3 DNA sequence: TGTGCCAGCAGCTTGTCTCGGAACACTGAAGCTTTCTTT. The V and J genes are TRBV5-5 and TRBJ1-1; D uncertain. The CDR3 runs 13 residues. V was shortened by 1 base and J by 1 base, with 5 bases between the two germline ends. Germline lookup yields CDR1 SGHKS and CDR2 YYEKEE (reference sequence).

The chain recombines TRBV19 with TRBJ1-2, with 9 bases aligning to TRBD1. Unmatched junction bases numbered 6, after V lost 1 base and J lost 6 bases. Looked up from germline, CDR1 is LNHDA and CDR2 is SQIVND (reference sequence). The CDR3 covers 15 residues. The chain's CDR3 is CASSIGHRGQDGYTF. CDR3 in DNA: TGTGCCAGTAGTATAGGTCACAGGGGGCAGGATGGCTACACCTTC. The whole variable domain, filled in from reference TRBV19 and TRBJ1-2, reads DGGITQSPKYLFRKEGQNVTLSCEQNLNHDAMYWYRQDPGQGLRLIYYSQIVNDFQKGDIAEGYSVSREKKESFPLTVTSAQKNPTAFYLCASSIGHRGQDGYTFGSGTRLTVV.

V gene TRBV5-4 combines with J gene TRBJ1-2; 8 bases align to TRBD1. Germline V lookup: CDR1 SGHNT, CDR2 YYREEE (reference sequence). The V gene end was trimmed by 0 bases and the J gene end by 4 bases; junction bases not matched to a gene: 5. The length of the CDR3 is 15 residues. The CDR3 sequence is CASSLDRGYSYGYTF. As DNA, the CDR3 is TGTGCCAGCAGCTTGGACAGGGGGTATAGCTATGGCTACACCTTC.

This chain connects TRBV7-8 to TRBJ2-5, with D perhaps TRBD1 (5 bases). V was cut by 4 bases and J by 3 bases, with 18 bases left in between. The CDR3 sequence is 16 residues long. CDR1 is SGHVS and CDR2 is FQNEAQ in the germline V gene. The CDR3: CASSYGQQPSKETQYF. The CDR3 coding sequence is TGTGCCAGCAGCTATGGACAACAACCATCCAAAGAGACCCAGTACTTC.

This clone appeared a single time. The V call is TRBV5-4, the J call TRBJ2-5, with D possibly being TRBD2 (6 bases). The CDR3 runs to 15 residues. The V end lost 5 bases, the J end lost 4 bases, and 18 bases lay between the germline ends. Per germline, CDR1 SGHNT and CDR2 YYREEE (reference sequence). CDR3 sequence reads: CASSPRAGRPETQYF. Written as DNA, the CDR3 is TGTGCCAGCAGTCCCCGGGCCGGGAGACCAGAGACCCAGTACTTC.

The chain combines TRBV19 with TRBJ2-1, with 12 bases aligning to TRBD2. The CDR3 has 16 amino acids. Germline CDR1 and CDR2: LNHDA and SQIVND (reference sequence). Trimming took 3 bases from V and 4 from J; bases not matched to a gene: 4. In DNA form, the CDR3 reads TGTGCCAGTAGTATGAGGACTAGCGGGAAGTACAATGAGCAGTTCTTC. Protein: CASSMRTSGKYNEQFF.

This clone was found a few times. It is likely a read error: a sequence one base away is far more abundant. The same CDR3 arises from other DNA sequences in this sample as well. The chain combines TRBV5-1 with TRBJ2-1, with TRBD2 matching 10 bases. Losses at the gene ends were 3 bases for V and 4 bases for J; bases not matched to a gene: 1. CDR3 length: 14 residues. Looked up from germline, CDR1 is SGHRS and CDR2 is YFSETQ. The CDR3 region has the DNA TGCGCCAGCAGCTCTAGCGGGGGTTACAATGAGCAGTTCTTC. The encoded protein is CASSSSGGYNEQFF.

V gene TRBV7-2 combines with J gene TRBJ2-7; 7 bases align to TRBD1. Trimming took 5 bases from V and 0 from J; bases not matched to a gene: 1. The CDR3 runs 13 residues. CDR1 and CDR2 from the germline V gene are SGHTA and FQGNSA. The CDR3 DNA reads TGTGCCAGCAGCGGGACAGCCTCCTACGAGCAGTACTTC. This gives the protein CASSGTASYEQYF.

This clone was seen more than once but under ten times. The CDR3 coding sequence is TGTGCCAGCAGCGACAACACCAGGGTCTCTGATTCACCCCTCCACTTT. It specifies CASSDNTRVSDSPLHF. J is TRBJ1-6 and V is TRBV5-4; D might be TRBD1 (5 bases). The germline V gene encodes CDR1 SGHNT and CDR2 YYREEE (reference sequence). Trimming pared 4 bases from V and 8 bases from J, leaving 19 bases between. The CDR3 runs 16 residues.

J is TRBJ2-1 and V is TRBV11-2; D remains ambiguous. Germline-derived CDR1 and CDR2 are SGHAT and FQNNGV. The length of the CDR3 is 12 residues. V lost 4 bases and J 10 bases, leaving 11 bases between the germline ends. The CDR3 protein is CASSWRQAEQFF. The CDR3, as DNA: TGTGCCAGCAGCTGGCGACAAGCCGAGCAGTTCTTC.

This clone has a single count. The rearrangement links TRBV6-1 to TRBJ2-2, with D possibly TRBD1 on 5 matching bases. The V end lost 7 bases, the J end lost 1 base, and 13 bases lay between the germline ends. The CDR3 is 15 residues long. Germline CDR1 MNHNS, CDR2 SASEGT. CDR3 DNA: TGTGCCAGCAAAATTTGGCAGGGGAACACCGGGGAGCTGTTTTTT. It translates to CASKIWQGNTGELFF.

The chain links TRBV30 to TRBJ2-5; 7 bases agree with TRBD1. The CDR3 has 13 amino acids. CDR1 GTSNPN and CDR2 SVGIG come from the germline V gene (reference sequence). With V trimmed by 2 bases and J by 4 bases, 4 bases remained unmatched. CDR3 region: CAWSTQGRETQYF. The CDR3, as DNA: TGTGCCTGGAGTACACAGGGGAGAGAGACCCAGTACTTC. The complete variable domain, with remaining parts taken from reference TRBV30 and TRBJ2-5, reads SQTIHQWPATLVQPVGSPLSLECTVEGTSNPNLYWYRQAAGRGLQLLFYSVGIGQISSEVPQNLSASRPQDRQFILSSKKLLLSDSGFYLCAWSTQGRETQYFGPGTRLLVL.

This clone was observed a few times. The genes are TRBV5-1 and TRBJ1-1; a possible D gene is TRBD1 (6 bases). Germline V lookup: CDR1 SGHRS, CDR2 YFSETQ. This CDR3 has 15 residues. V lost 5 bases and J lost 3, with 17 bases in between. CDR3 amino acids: CASRNGGGQDTEAFF. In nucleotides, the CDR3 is TGCGCCAGCAGGAATGGGGGCGGCCAGGACACTGAAGCTTTCTTT.

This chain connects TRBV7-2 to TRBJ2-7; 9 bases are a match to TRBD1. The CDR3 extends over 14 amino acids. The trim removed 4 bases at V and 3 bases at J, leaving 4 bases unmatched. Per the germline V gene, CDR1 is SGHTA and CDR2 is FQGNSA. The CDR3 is CASSSGTGYYEQYF. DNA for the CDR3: TGTGCCAGCAGCTCCGGGACAGGGTACTACGAGCAGTACTTC.

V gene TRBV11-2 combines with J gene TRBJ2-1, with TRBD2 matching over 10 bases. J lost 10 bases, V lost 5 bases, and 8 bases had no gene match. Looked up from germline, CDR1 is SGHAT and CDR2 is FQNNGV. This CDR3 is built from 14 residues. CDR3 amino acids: CASSATSGTLEQFF. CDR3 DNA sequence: TGTGCCAGCAGCGCTACTAGCGGGACACTAGAGCAGTTCTTC. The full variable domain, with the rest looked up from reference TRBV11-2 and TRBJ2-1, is EAGVAQSPRYKIIEKRQSVAFWCNPISGHATLYWYQQILGQGPKLLIQFQNNGVVDDSQLPKDRFSAERLKGVDSTLKIQPAKLEDSAVYLCASSATSGTLEQFFGPGTRLTVL.

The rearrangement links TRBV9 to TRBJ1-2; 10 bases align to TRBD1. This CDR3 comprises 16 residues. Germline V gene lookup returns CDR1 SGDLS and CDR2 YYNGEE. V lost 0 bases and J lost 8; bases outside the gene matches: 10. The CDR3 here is CASSVDLWDRGRGYTF. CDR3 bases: TGTGCCAGCAGCGTAGATCTATGGGACAGGGGTCGCGGCTACACCTTC.

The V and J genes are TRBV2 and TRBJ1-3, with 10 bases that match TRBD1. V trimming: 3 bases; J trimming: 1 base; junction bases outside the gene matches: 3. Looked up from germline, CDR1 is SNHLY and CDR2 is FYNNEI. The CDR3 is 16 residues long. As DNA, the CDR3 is TGTGCCAGCAGTGAGGGACAGGGGACGTCTGGAAACACCATATATTTT. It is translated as CASSEGQGTSGNTIYF.

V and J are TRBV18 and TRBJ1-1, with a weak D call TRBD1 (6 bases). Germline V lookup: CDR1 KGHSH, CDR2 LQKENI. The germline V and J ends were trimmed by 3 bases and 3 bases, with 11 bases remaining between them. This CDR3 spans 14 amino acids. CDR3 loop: CASSPQGPYTEAFF. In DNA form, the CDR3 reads TGTGCCAGCTCACCCCAGGGGCCGTACACTGAAGCTTTCTTT.

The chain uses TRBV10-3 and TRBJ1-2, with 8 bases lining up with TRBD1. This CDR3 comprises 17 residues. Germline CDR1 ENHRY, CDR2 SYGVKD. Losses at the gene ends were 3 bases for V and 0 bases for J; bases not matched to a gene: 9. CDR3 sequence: CAISDGTGTTSNYGYTF. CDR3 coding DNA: TGTGCCATCAGTGACGGGACAGGAACAACATCTAACTATGGCTACACCTTC.

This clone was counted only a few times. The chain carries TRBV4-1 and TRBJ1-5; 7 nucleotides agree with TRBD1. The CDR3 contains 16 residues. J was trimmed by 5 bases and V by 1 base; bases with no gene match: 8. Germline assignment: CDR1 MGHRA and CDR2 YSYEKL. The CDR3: CASSQVPTGKDQPQHF. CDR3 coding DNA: TGCGCCAGCAGCCAAGTTCCGACAGGGAAGGATCAGCCCCAGCATTTT.